The 16 T cell receptor beta chains below come from one sample, sequenced in a study of identical twins (TCRdb year 2016). Library generation was performed with 5' RACE. The listed sequencing device is Illumina HiSeq 2000. TCRdb itself trimmed the public reads at Q25 with fastp, ran MiXCR and retained productive beta chains. Records with the same CDR3 protein are collapsed into one entry carrying the most frequent genes and DNA. The table for this sample lists hundreds of thousands of distinct CDR3 sequences; 6% to 8% of them were counted only once. Of the sample, about 5.6% is held by the ten largest clones. Another study also made use of these data, one on yellow fever vaccine responses in identical twins.

The sample comprised CD8+ T cells sorted from blood. The receptors shown here come from a woman aged 18-29 years in good health.

In this sample, this clonotype turned up many times. This chain uses TRBV28 with TRBJ2-7, with TRBD1 matching 11 bases. Trimming took 5 bases from V and 4 from J; bases not matched to a gene: 7. This CDR3 spans 15 amino acids. Per the germline V gene, CDR1 is MDHEN and CDR2 is SYDVKM. CDR3 region: CASSAGTGGLYEQYV. In DNA form, the CDR3 reads TGTGCCAGCAGTGCCGGGACAGGGGGATTATACGAGCAGTACGTC.

This clonotype was seen only a few times. This chain joins TRBV9 and TRBJ2-7; D may be TRBD1 (6 bases). This CDR3 comprises 14 residues. With 3 bases removed from V and 1 base from J, the gap between germline ends came to 11 bases. CDR1 is SGDLS and CDR2 is YYNGEE in the germline V gene. CDR3 in amino acids: CASSERDTSYEQYF. The CDR3 nucleotides read TGTGCCAGCAGCGAACGGGACACATCCTACGAGCAGTACTTC. Full variable domain (remainder filled in from reference TRBV9 and TRBJ2-7): DSGVTQTPKHLITATGQRVTLRCSPRSGDLSVYWYQQSLDQGLQFLIQYYNGEERAKGNILERFSAQQFPDLHSELNLSSLELGDSALYFCASSERDTSYEQYFGPGTRLTVT.

The rearrangement uses TRBV10-3 and TRBJ2-3; the D is unclear. The CDR3 length is 13 residues. The V and J ends lost 5 bases and 2 bases respectively, with 8 bases between them. Per the germline V gene, CDR1 is ENHRY and CDR2 is SYGVKD. CDR3 in amino acids: CAISPKDTDTQYF. The CDR3 nucleotides read TGTGCCATCAGTCCTAAGGACACAGATACGCAGTATTTT.

The V and J genes are TRBV7-6 and TRBJ2-7, with D maybe TRBD2 (6 bases). This CDR3 spans 14 amino acids. Trimming removed 5 bases from V and 2 bases from J, with 13 bases in between. CDR1 is SGHVS and CDR2 is FNYEAQ in the germline V gene. The CDR3 region has the DNA TGTGCCAGCAGCCCAAGGAGGGATACCTACGAGCAGTACTTC. Its translation: CASSPRRDTYEQYF.

This clonotype was observed a handful of times. This sequence joins TRBV19 and TRBJ1-2; weak D call: TRBD1 (5 bases). V was pared by 5 bases and J by 6 bases, with 10 bases between. From germline, CDR1 is LNHDA and CDR2 SQIVND (reference sequence). The CDR3 loop spans 12 amino acids. The DNA of the CDR3 is TGTGCCAGTAGTGAGGGGCGGAATGGCTACACCTTC. Translated, it gives CASSEGRNGYTF. Drawing the rest from reference TRBV19 and TRBJ1-2, the complete variable domain is DGGITQSPKYLFRKEGQNVTLSCEQNLNHDAMYWYRQDPGQGLRLIYYSQIVNDFQKGDIAEGYSVSREKKESFPLTVTSAQKNPTAFYLCASSEGRNGYTFGSGTRLTVV.

There are a few counts of this clonotype. V usage is TRBV4-1 and J usage is TRBJ2-3, with D perhaps being TRBD1 or TRBD2 (5 bases each). CDR3 size: 17 residues. Germline V gives CDR1 MGHRA, CDR2 YSYEKL. The V gene lost 4 bases and the J gene lost 4 bases, with 21 bases spanning the gap. Written as DNA, the CDR3 is TGCGCCAGCAGCCGGAGCTCGGGGCTAGCTATTCCAGATACGCAGTATTTT. Translated: CASSRSSGLAIPDTQYF.

The table lists this clonotype with many counts. The CDR3 sequence is CASSPSETGSYGYTF. For the CDR3, the DNA is TGTGCCAGCAGTCCCTCCGAGACAGGTTCTTATGGCTACACCTTC. This sequence joins TRBV28 and TRBJ1-2; TRBD1 is a possible D gene (6 bases). CDR1 and CDR2 from the germline V gene are MDHEN and SYDVKM. The CDR3 consists of 15 residues. V shed 5 bases and J shed 5 bases, with 18 bases lying between them.

This clonotype occurred many times. The V and J genes are TRBV7-9 and TRBJ1-1; D might be TRBD1 (5 bases). Trimming stripped 6 bases from V and 6 bases from J, with 11 bases between. The CDR3 extends over 12 amino acids. CDR1 and CDR2 from the germline V gene are SEHNR and FQNEAQ (reference sequence). DNA for the CDR3: TGTGCCAGCAGTCCGGGGGGGGCTGAAGCTTTCTTT. Amino acid sequence: CASSPGGAEAFF.

The V and J genes are TRBV6-5 and TRBJ2-1; D is perhaps TRBD2 (6 bases). V gave up 2 bases and J gave up 7 bases, with 24 bases separating them. Germline V gene sequence: CDR1 MNHEY, CDR2 SVGAGI. This CDR3 has 18 residues. The CDR3 bases are TGTGCCAGCAGTTACCCACCCGGGAGAGGAACCGTAAGAAATGAGCAGTTCTTC. This codes for CASSYPPGRGTVRNEQFF.

This clonotype was observed many times. This rearrangement joins TRBV5-1 to TRBJ1-4; no definite D call. CDR1 SGHRS and CDR2 YFSETQ come from the germline V gene. V shed 3 bases and J shed 8 bases, with 8 bases lying between them. The CDR3 contains 12 residues. The DNA for the CDR3 is TGCGCCAGCAGCTCTACTAGCGAAAAACTGTTTTTT. Translating it yields CASSSTSEKLFF.

The table lists this clonotype with many counts. The chain carries TRBV12-3 or TRBV12-4 and TRBJ2-7, with TRBD2 matching over 12 bases. Trimming took 4 bases from V and 5 from J; bases not matched to a gene: 0. CDR3 length equals 13 residues. The chain's CDR3 is CASSWTSGNEQYF. The CDR3 bases are TGTGCCAGCAGTTGGACTAGCGGGAACGAGCAGTACTTC.

This clonotype has a handful of counts. The CDR3 DNA follows: TGCGCCAGCAGAAGGACTAGCGGGAGGGGGTCCTACGAGCAGTACTTC. This codes for CASRRTSGRGSYEQYF. The rearrangement links TRBV10-2 to TRBJ2-7; the match to TRBD2 covers 15 bases. The CDR3 is 16 residues long. Germline assignment: CDR1 WSHSY and CDR2 SAAADI. Germline trimming cut 6 bases from V and 1 base from J; bases unmatched to any gene: 4.

This clonotype was picked up many times. For the CDR3, the DNA is TGCAGCGTTTTTATGAGTGGACAGGGCACTGAAGCTTTCTTT. Translation: CSVFMSGQGTEAFF. The chain uses TRBV29-1 and TRBJ1-1; 8 bases fit TRBD1. Trimming removed 5 bases from V and 4 bases from J; junction bases left unmatched: 9. This CDR3 comprises 14 residues. The germline V gene has CDR1 SQVTM and CDR2 ANQGSEA.

CDR3 region: CASSHWTGADEQYF. The CDR3 DNA follows: TGCGCCAGCAGCCACTGGACAGGGGCGGACGAGCAGTACTTC. V and J are TRBV4-1 and TRBJ2-7; 9 bases are shared with TRBD1. The CDR3 totals 14 residues. V shed 3 bases, J shed 5 bases, and the junction held 5 bases outside the gene matches. The V gene's germline CDR1 is MGHRA and CDR2 YSYEKL.

The chain is built from TRBV4-1 and TRBJ2-2; D is unresolved. CDR3 size: 15 residues. The germline gives CDR1 MGHRA, CDR2 YSYEKL. V was shortened by 8 bases and J by 6 bases, with 19 bases between the two germline ends. The CDR3 DNA reads TGCGCCAGCCGATCCATCATAAGGACCCCCGGGGAGCTGTTTTTT. It translates to CASRSIIRTPGELFF.

The chain couples TRBV3-1 to TRBJ2-3, with a tentative D call TRBD1 (6 bases). This CDR3 comprises 16 residues. CDR1 and CDR2 (germline): LGHDT, YNNKEL (reference sequence). V lost 0 bases, J lost 2 bases, and 12 bases lay in between. CDR3 nucleotides: TGTGCCAGCAGCCAAGAGGGACAAAAATTCACAGATACGCAGTATTTT. It is translated as CASSQEGQKFTDTQYF.